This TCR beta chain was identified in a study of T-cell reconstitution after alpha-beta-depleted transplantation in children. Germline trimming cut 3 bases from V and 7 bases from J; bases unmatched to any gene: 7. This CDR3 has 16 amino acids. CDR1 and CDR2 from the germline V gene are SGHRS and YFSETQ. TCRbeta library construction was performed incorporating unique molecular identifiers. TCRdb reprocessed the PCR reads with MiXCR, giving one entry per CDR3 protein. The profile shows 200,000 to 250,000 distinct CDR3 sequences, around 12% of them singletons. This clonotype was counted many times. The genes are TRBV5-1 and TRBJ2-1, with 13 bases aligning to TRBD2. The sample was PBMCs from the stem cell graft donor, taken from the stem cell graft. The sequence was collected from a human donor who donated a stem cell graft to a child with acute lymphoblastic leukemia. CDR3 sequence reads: CASSWTSGRLANEQFF. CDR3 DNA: TGCGCCAGCAGCTGGACTAGCGGGAGATTAGCGAATGAGCAGTTCTTC.